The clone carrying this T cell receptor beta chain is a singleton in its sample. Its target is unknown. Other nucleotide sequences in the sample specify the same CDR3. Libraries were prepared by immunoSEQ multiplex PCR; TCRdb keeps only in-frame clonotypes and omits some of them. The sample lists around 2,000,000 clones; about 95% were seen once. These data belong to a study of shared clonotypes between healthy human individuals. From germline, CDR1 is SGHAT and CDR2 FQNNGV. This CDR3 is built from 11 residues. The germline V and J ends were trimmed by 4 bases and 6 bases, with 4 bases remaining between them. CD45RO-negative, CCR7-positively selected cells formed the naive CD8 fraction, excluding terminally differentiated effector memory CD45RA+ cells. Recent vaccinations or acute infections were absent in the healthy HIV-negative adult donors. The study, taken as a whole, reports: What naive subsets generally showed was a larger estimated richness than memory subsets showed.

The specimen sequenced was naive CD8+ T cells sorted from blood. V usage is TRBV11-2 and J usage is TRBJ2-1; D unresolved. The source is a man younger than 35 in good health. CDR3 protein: CASSSTNEQFF. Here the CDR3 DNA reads TGTGCCAGCAGCTCGACCAATGAGCAGTTCTTC.